A selection of T cell receptor beta chains follows, all from one sample in a study of T cells after yellow fever vaccination. MiXCR, applied by TCRdb to the 5' RACE reads, yields one record per CDR3 protein. The sample contains 300,000 or so distinct CDR3 sequences, roughly 4.3% of which appear only once. The sequencing here drew on PBMCs, taken 5 days after the yellow fever booster vaccination. The receptors here all came from a man between 18 and 35 years old who received the YFV17D yellow fever vaccine. Both conserved end residues are part of each CDR3. A D gene is named only where the DNA matches it firmly. The size entry is marked missing in some rows and otherwise reads once, few, many or a size class.

j_gene,v_gene,d_gene,abundance,CDR3aa,CDR3nt
TRBJ1-3,TRBV5-1,NA,many,CASSPFPHSGNTIYF,TGCGCCAGCAGCCCTTTCCCCCACTCTGGAAACACCATATATTTT
TRBJ1-2,TRBV18,TRBD1,few,CASSLKTGTDYGYTF,TGTGCCAGCTCGTTGAAGACAGGGACGGACTATGGCTACACCTTC
TRBJ2-1,TRBV5-4,TRBD2,few,CASSLVAASGGTYNEQFF,TGTGCCAGCAGCTTGGTTGCGGCTAGCGGGGGGACATACAATGAGCAGTTCTTC
TRBJ2-5,TRBV18,NA,NA,CASSPSRIHETQYF,TGTGCCAGCTCACCCTCTAGGATTCATGAGACCCAGTACTTC
TRBJ2-7,TRBV4-2,NA,NA,CASSQIGGAGTYEQYF,TGTGCCAGCAGCCAGATAGGGGGGGCGGGGACCTACGAGCAGTACTTC
TRBJ2-1,TRBV20-1,NA,many,CSASSGAYNEQFF,TGCAGTGCTAGCTCAGGGGCCTACAATGAGCAGTTCTTC
TRBJ1-2,TRBV12-3/TRBV12-4,NA,few,CASSPRVRGASDGYTF,TGTGCCAGCAGCCCGAGGGTGAGGGGGGCAAGTGATGGCTACACCTTC
TRBJ1-1,TRBV7-9,NA,few,CASSFSARTEAFF,TGTGCCAGCAGCTTTTCCGCCCGCACTGAAGCTTTCTTT
TRBJ2-3,TRBV29-1,TRBD1,many,CSVETGTGKDTQYF,TGCAGCGTGGAAACCGGGACAGGGAAGGATACGCAGTATTTT
TRBJ1-1,TRBV12-3/TRBV12-4,NA,NA,CASSRNVPEGAFF,TGTGCCAGCAGTCGAAACGTACCGGAGGGAGCTTTCTTT
TRBJ1-1,TRBV20-1,TRBD1,few,CSAPTGVRGNTEAFF,TGCAGTGCCCCGACAGGGGTCAGGGGAAACACTGAAGCTTTCTTT
TRBJ2-5,TRBV7-8,NA,NA,CASSLTPHQYF,TGTGCCAGCAGCCTAACACCTCACCAGTACTTC
TRBJ1-5,TRBV6-1,NA,NA,CASSVGRRDQPQHF,TGTGCCAGCTCGGTAGGGCGTAGGGATCAGCCCCAGCATTTT
TRBJ2-1,TRBV6-5,TRBD1,NA,CASRRQGANEQFF,TGTGCCAGCAGAAGACAGGGGGCGAATGAGCAGTTCTTC
TRBJ1-5,TRBV6-6,NA,NA,CASTKPNTGSNQPQHF,TGTGCCAGCACCAAGCCCAATACAGGGAGCAATCAGCCCCAGCATTTT
TRBJ1-2,TRBV28,NA,few,CASSFGIVPGYTF,TGTGCCAGCAGTTTCGGAATAGTCCCCGGCTACACCTTC
TRBJ2-5,TRBV7-9,TRBD1,few,CASSLPGQGQETQYF,TGTGCCAGCAGCTTACCGGGACAGGGCCAAGAGACCCAGTACTTC
TRBJ2-3,TRBV24-1,TRBD1,many,CATSDTRTGSPDTQYF,TGTGCCACCAGTGATACCCGGACAGGGTCCCCAGATACGCAGTATTTT
TRBJ2-2,TRBV5-1,NA,many,CASSLGQFNTGELFF,TGCGCCAGCAGCTTGGGACAGTTTAACACCGGGGAGCTGTTTTTT
TRBJ1-1,TRBV19,NA,NA,CASSIGATTEAFF,TGTGCCAGTAGTATAGGAGCGACCACTGAAGCTTTCTTT
TRBJ2-7,TRBV6-2/TRBV6-3,TRBD1,few,CASSYSGTGTYEQYF,TGTGCCAGCAGTTACTCTGGGACAGGAACCTACGAGCAGTACTTC
TRBJ2-1,TRBV12-3/TRBV12-4,NA,many,CASSLTDEQFF,TGTGCCAGCAGCTTGACGGATGAGCAGTTCTTC
TRBJ2-5,TRBV29-1,NA,NA,CSVIPENQETQYF,TGCAGCGTTATTCCCGAAAACCAAGAGACCCAGTACTTC
TRBJ2-2,TRBV9,NA,NA,CASSVGNMGNTGELFF,TGTGCCAGCAGCGTGGGCAATATGGGAAACACCGGGGAGCTGTTTTTT
TRBJ2-7,TRBV23-1,TRBD1,NA,CASSTSGTGYRSHEQYF,TGCGCCAGCAGCACCTCCGGGACAGGTTACCGCTCCCACGAGCAGTACTTC
TRBJ2-2,TRBV20-1,NA,NA,CSARDFRGAPGELFF,TGCAGTGCTAGAGATTTCCGGGGGGCCCCCGGGGAGCTGTTTTTT
TRBJ2-5,TRBV5-5,NA,many,CASSFEDQETQYF,TGTGCCAGCAGCTTCGAAGACCAAGAGACCCAGTACTTC
TRBJ1-2,TRBV7-8,NA,few,CASSSRTGLLYGYTF,TGTGCCAGCAGCTCCCGGACGGGCCTCCTCTATGGCTACACCTTC
TRBJ2-6,TRBV9,TRBD2,many,CASSPRGGLFSGANVLTF,TGTGCCAGCAGCCCCCGGGGAGGGCTTTTCTCTGGGGCCAACGTCCTGACTTTC
TRBJ2-2,TRBV7-8,TRBD2,many,CASSSSGGANTGELFF,TGTGCCAGCAGCTCCTCCGGGGGGGCGAACACCGGGGAGCTGTTTTTT
TRBJ2-1,TRBV20-1,NA,many,CSAHMPGGRKEQFF,TGCAGTGCCCATATGCCCGGGGGGCGAAAGGAGCAGTTCTTC
TRBJ2-1,TRBV2,TRBD1,NA,CASMTGFGEQFF,TGTGCCAGCATGACAGGGTTTGGTGAGCAGTTCTTC
TRBJ2-5,TRBV5-1,NA,NA,CASQGMGATESQYF,TGCGCCAGCCAGGGTATGGGGGCAACGGAGTCCCAGTACTTC
TRBJ2-6,TRBV27,NA,NA,CASSLLDSVLSGANVLTF,TGTGCCAGCAGTTTATTGGACAGTGTACTTTCTGGGGCCAACGTCCTGACTTTC
TRBJ2-3,TRBV5-1,NA,few,CASSLEPSTTDTQYF,TGCGCCAGCAGCTTGGAACCTTCCACCACAGATACGCAGTATTTT
TRBJ2-2,TRBV29-1,NA,many,CSVEIANTGELFF,TGCAGCGTTGAAATAGCGAACACCGGGGAGCTGTTTTTT
TRBJ2-7,TRBV11-2,NA,few,CASSFGGSGSYEQYF,TGTGCCAGCAGCTTCGGAGGTAGCGGATCTTACGAGCAGTACTTC
TRBJ1-6,TRBV4-1,NA,few,CASSYRGISPLHF,TGCGCCAGCAGCTACCGGGGGATTTCACCCCTCCACTTT
TRBJ1-1,TRBV18,NA,many,CASSPAGAQGGTEAFF,TGTGCCAGCTCACCCGCGGGTGCACAGGGAGGGACTGAAGCTTTCTTT
TRBJ1-4,TRBV20-1,NA,many,CSASHGAGEKLFF,TGCAGTGCTAGTCATGGCGCCGGTGAAAAACTGTTTTTT
TRBJ2-1,TRBV7-9,TRBD2,few,CASSETSGGHNEQFF,TGTGCCAGCAGCGAAACTAGCGGGGGACACAATGAGCAGTTCTTC
TRBJ2-3,TRBV5-1,TRBD2,NA,CASSFSSGLQANTQYF,TGCGCCAGCAGCTTTTCTAGCGGGCTCCAGGCAAATACGCAGTATTTT
TRBJ1-1,TRBV7-9,TRBD1,NA,CASSSWDRKNTEAFF,TGTGCCAGCAGCTCTTGGGACAGGAAGAACACTGAAGCTTTCTTT
TRBJ1-1,TRBV9,NA,many,CASSVGQGNTEAFF,TGTGCCAGCAGCGTAGGGCAGGGGAACACTGAAGCTTTCTTT
TRBJ1-4,TRBV20-1,NA,many,CSARVRQFSTNEKLFF,TGCAGTGCTAGAGTTAGGCAGTTCTCAACTAATGAAAAACTGTTTTTT
TRBJ2-3,TRBV5-1,NA,many,CASSFLLDTQYF,TGCGCCAGCAGCTTTTTATTGGATACGCAGTATTTT
TRBJ2-7,TRBV4-3,NA,few,CASSQDTSLDQPYEQYF,TGCGCCAGCAGCCAAGATACGTCGCTGGATCAGCCCTACGAGCAGTACTTC